This TCR beta chain was sequenced in a study of blood T cell repertoires in COVID-19. About the research overall: The United States, Italy and Spain provided the acute and convalescent COVID-19 samples. T cells, B-cell-depleted T cells, or PBMCs supplied cDNA or gDNA.

Original data processing: Amplification with reference gene primers provided the estimates of nucleated cell counts. The protocol was immunoSEQ multiplex PCR, while the TCRdb copy is restricted to in-frame clones and leaves out a portion. That table gives V, J and clone size, and the DNA gave D and trimming. The sample has roughly 180,000 clones, 70% to 90% seen once. The CDR3 is 14 residues long. With V trimmed by 1 base and J by 1 base, 1 base remained unmatched. Germline V CDR1 and CDR2: LGHDT, YNNKEL (reference sequence). This rearrangement joins TRBV3-1 (or the pseudogene TRBV3-2) to TRBJ2-7; 7 bases are shared with TRBD1. Sequencing input: peripheral blood. The TCR originated in a woman in her 30s with active or convalescent COVID-19. The chain's CDR3 is CASSQAGQSYEQYF. In DNA form, the CDR3 reads TGTGCCAGCAGCCAAGCGGGACAGTCCTACGAGCAGTACTTC.